A selection of T cell receptor beta chains follows, all from one sample in a study of vaccination effects on CD4 cells after COVID-19. No antigens are known for them. TCRdb keeps only in-frame clones here, not all; method: immunoSEQ multiplex PCR. In the table there are 25,000 to 30,000 clones, about 73% of which are singletons. Here the sequenced sample was CD4+ T cells from PBMCs cultured with HCoV-OC43 spike peptides, taken after COVID-19 vaccination. The receptors were gathered from a human donor who received a COVID-19 vaccine. Both conserved end residues are part of each CDR3. Fields, in order: CDR3 DNA, CDR3 protein, D gene, J gene, V gene, clone size. The D gene is left open where the match is weak. Not every row has a clone size; where given, it reads once, few, many or a size class.

TGTGCCAGTAGTATAGATACAGTCCCCCACGAGCAGTACTTC | CASSIDTVPHEQYF | . | TRBJ2-7 | TRBV19 | .
TGTGCCAGCAGCTTAGCCCCTTCAGGTTTCGTTCTTTCAAATGAAAAACTGTTTTTT | CASSLAPSGFVLSNEKLFF | . | TRBJ1-4 | TRBV7-6 | .
TGTGCCAGCAGCTCCTGGAAGGAAGGACGTGGAAACACCATATATTTT | CASSSWKEGRGNTIYF | . | TRBJ1-3 | TRBV7-6 | .
TGTGCCAGCTCACCGACTAGCACCTACAATGAGCAGTTCTTC | CASSPTSTYNEQFF | TRBD2 | TRBJ2-1 | TRBV18 | .
TGCGCCAGCAGCGACCCAACTAGCGGGAGGGACGAGACCCAGTACTTC | CASSDPTSGRDETQYF | TRBD2 | TRBJ2-5 | TRBV5-1 | .
TGCGCCAGCAGCTCCCCATCGACACAGAGATTTAACTATGGCTACACCTTC | CASSSPSTQRFNYGYTF | . | TRBJ1-2 | TRBV5-1 | .
TGTGCCAGCTCAACCGGGAGGAATCCCAACAATGAGCAGTTCTTC | CASSTGRNPNNEQFF | TRBD2 | TRBJ2-1 | TRBV18 | .
TGTGCCAGCAGCGTTAGCGGGGGCCTGGTCCCCTACGAGCAGTACTTC | CASSVSGGLVPYEQYF | TRBD2 | TRBJ2-7 | TRBV7-2 | .
TGTGCCAGTAGGGGTCAGGGGAGCAATCAGCCCCAGCATTTT | CASRGQGSNQPQHF | . | TRBJ1-5 | TRBV19 | .
TGCAGCGTTGGTAGGCAGAGCGACACCGGGGAGCTGTTTTTT | CSVGRQSDTGELFF | . | TRBJ2-2 | TRBV29-1 | .
TGTGCCAGCAGCTTAACAGGGGCCTACGAGCAGTACTTC | CASSLTGAYEQYF | TRBD1 | TRBJ2-7 | TRBV7-9 | .
TGTGCCATCAGTGGGAGCGGGAGATTGGGAGAGCAGTACTTC | CAISGSGRLGEQYF | TRBD2 | TRBJ2-7 | TRBV10-3 | .
TGCAGCGTTGAAAGGGGGATAAACACTGAAGCTTTCTTT | CSVERGINTEAFF | . | TRBJ1-1 | TRBV29-1 | .
TGTGCCTGGAGGTTAAGGGGGGGGGACTATGGCTACACCTTC | CAWRLRGGDYGYTF | . | TRBJ1-2 | TRBV30 | few
TGTGCCATCAGCGAAAACAGGGACACTGAAGCTTTCTTT | CAISENRDTEAFF | . | TRBJ1-1 | TRBV10-3 | .